Listed below are T cell receptor beta chains from one sample, sequenced in a study of control samples from healthy donors and cancer patients. The assay was immunoSEQ multiplex PCR, and TCRdb's table has in-frame clones only and misses some. The sample has 150,000 to 200,000 clones, 90% to 95% seen once. The sample was blood. The origin of the receptors is a woman aged 30 to 39 in good health. Each CDR3 is given with its conserved first and last residue. D genes are given only for firm matches. Size tells how often a clone was seen (once, few, many) or the class of an expanded clone, and some rows leave it out.

len	d_gene	v_gene	abundance	j_gene	CDR3aa	CDR3nt
13	.	TRBV6-5	.	TRBJ1-1	CASSSQTGTEAFF	TGTGCCAGCAGTTCACAAACAGGGACTGAAGCTTTCTTT
15	TRBD2	TRBV6-5	.	TRBJ2-7	CASSYSAGATYEQYF	TGTGCCAGCAGTTACTCTGCGGGAGCCACCTACGAGCAGTACTTC
12	TRBD2	TRBV10-1	.	TRBJ2-7	CASSAGGREQYF	TGCGCCAGCAGTGCGGGGGGACGGGAGCAGTACTTC
13	.	TRBV11-3	.	TRBJ2-3	CASSLDSTDTQYF	TGTGCCAGCAGCCTAGACAGCACAGATACGCAGTATTTT
15	TRBD1	TRBV10-3	.	TRBJ2-3	CAIRGAGGATDTQYF	TGTGCCATCAGGGGAGCAGGGGGCGCGACAGATACGCAGTATTTT
16	TRBD1	TRBV11-3	few	TRBJ2-6	CASSGRGLSGANVLTF	TGTGCCAGCAGTGGCAGGGGGCTCTCTGGGGCCAACGTCCTGACTTTC
13	.	TRBV18	.	TRBJ1-2	CASSPDENYGYTF	TGTGCCAGCTCACCAGATGAGAACTATGGCTACACCTTC
16	.	TRBV27	.	TRBJ2-5	CASSLSVGVGEETQYF	TGTGCCAGCAGTTTATCGGTGGGGGTCGGGGAAGAGACCCAGTACTTC
16	.	TRBV19	.	TRBJ2-1	CASSMNGGPSYNEQFF	TGTGCCAGTAGTATGAACGGGGGGCCCTCCTACAATGAGCAGTTCTTC
15	.	TRBV6-1	once	TRBJ1-4	CASSEAGGAFEKLFF	TGTGCCAGCAGTGAAGCGGGGGGCGCCTTTGAAAAACTGTTTTTT
15	TRBD2	TRBV7-2	.	TRBJ2-7	CASSFRLAGGDEQYF	TGTGCCAGCAGCTTTCGACTAGCGGGAGGGGACGAGCAGTACTTC
16	TRBD2	TRBV2	.	TRBJ2-1	CASTERGGSVGDEQFF	TGTGCCAGCACCGAGCGGGGGGGTTCTGTTGGGGATGAGCAGTTCTTC
12	.	TRBV6-6	.	TRBJ2-7	CASTGGSYEQYF	TGTGCCAGCACCGGGGGCTCCTACGAGCAGTACTTC
13	.	TRBV4-1	.	TRBJ2-3	CASSQGSTDTQYF	TGCGCCAGCAGCCAAGGGTCCACAGATACGCAGTATTTT
13	TRBD1	TRBV12-3/TRBV12-4	.	TRBJ1-1	CASSPETGSEAFF	TGTGCCAGCAGCCCCGAGACAGGGTCTGAAGCTTTCTTT
14	.	TRBV7-2	.	TRBJ1-4	CASSLVISNEKLFF	TGTGCCAGCAGCTTAGTAATATCTAATGAAAAACTGTTTTTT
14	.	TRBV19	.	TRBJ2-2	CASSPPGQTGELFF	TGTGCCAGTAGTCCCCCCGGACAGACCGGGGAGCTGTTTTTT
14	.	TRBV2	.	TRBJ2-5	CASSGSRSQETQYF	TGTGCCAGCAGTGGTAGCAGATCCCAAGAGACCCAGTACTTC
15	TRBD2	TRBV6-2/TRBV6-3	once	TRBJ2-7	CASSPTSGGADEQYF	TGTGCCAGCAGCCCCACTAGCGGGGGGGCCGACGAGCAGTACTTC
13	.	TRBV6-5	.	TRBJ1-4	CASSYGREEKLFF	TGTGCCAGCAGTTACGGCCGCGAAGAAAAACTGTTTTTT
14	TRBD1	TRBV28	.	TRBJ1-5	CASSPGQGHQPQHF	TGTGCCAGCAGTCCGGGACAGGGTCATCAGCCCCAGCATTTT
17	.	TRBV15	.	TRBJ2-1	CATSRDPTGVVYNEQFF	TGTGCCACCAGCAGAGATCCTACGGGAGTCGTCTACAATGAGCAGTTCTTC
17	TRBD1	TRBV9	.	TRBJ2-3	CASSPGTGDKVADTQYF	TGTGCCAGCAGCCCCGGGACAGGGGATAAGGTGGCAGATACGCAGTATTTT
15	.	TRBV6-6	.	TRBJ1-6	CASIPDSSYNSPLHF	TGTGCCAGCATACCAGACAGCTCCTATAATTCACCCCTCCACTTT
12	.	TRBV7-9	.	TRBJ1-4	CASSPLDEKLFF	TGTGCCAGCAGCCCCCTTGATGAAAAACTGTTTTTT